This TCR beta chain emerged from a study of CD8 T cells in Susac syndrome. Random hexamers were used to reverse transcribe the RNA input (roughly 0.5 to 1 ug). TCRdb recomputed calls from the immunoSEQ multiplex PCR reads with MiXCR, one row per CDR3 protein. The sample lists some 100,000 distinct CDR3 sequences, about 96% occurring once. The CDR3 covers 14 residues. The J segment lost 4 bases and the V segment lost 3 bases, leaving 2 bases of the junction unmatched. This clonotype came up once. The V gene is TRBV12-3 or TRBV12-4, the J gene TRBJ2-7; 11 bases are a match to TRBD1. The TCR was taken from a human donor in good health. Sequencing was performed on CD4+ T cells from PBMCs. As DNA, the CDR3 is TGTGCCAGCAGTTTTGGGGACAGGGGGTACGAGCAGTACTTC. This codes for CASSFGDRGYEQYF.